This T cell receptor beta chain was profiled in a study of CD8 T cells in ankylosing spondylitis. Overall study findings and caveats: Eight or nine highly homologous variants made up a TCR beta motif that seemed to typify ankylosing spondylitis blood.

The V gene lost 6 bases and the J gene lost 6 bases, with 23 bases spanning the gap. CDR3 length equals 17 residues. The germline gives CDR1 MNHNS, CDR2 SASEGT. This clonotype showed up just a few times. Its antigen is still unknown. TCRdb ran MiXCR on the 5' RACE reads and lists one entry per CDR3 protein. Among 390,000 or so distinct CDR3 sequences listed, about a fifth were seen once. What was sequenced was blood, either unsorted or a sorted T cell fraction (not recorded which). The rearrangement links TRBV6-1 to TRBJ2-2, with D tentatively TRBD1 or TRBD2 (5 bases each). The origin of this receptor is a male donor with ankylosing spondylitis. The CDR3 is CASSPLPRGRKAGELFF. CDR3 DNA sequence: TGTGCCAGCAGCCCACTACCGAGGGGCAGAAAGGCCGGGGAGCTGTTTTTT.